These 5 T cell receptor beta chains originate from one sample sequenced in a study of T cells in Graves' hyperthyroidism and ophthalmopathy. Amplified TCR beta CDR3 regions derived from RNA transcripts. RT-PCR in the first round (using the HTBI primer set) targeted the TCR CDR3. MiXCR was run by TCRdb on the multiplex PCR reads, yielding one entry per CDR3 protein. The sample includes 730,000 or so distinct CDR3 sequences, under 20% of them seen just once. Sequenced: blood. These receptors all come from a woman aged 50 to 60 with Graves' hyperthyroidism that later progressed to Graves' ophthalmopathy.

This chain connects TRBV7-3 to TRBJ2-3, with D perhaps TRBD1 (6 bases). CDR3 size: 16 residues. CDR1 is SGHTA and CDR2 is FQGTGA in the germline V gene. V was trimmed by 4 bases and J by 1 base, leaving 15 bases between them. Here the CDR3 reads CASSSGAGTRTDTQYF. In nucleotides, the CDR3 is TGTGCCAGCAGCTCAGGGGCCGGGACGCGCACAGATACGCAGTATTTT.

This clonotype occurred a few times. The chain is built from TRBV13 and TRBJ2-1; 14 bases are a match to TRBD2. Germline assignment: CDR1 PRHDT and CDR2 FYEKMQ (reference sequence). This CDR3 has 18 amino acids. V lost 5 bases, J lost 1 base, and 7 bases stayed unmatched. Written as DNA, the CDR3 is TGTGCCAGCAGCCTTCGGACTAGCGGGGGGCGGTCCTACAATGAGCAGTTCTTC. Encoded protein: CASSLRTSGGRSYNEQFF.

This clonotype has ten or more counts. This chain joins TRBV7-6 and TRBJ2-3, with 7 nucleotides matching TRBD1. The CDR3 length is 15 residues. The germline V gene has CDR1 SGHVS and CDR2 FNYEAQ. V was pared by 5 bases and J by 6 bases, with 11 bases of the junction left unmatched. The CDR3 coding sequence is TGTGCCAGCAGCCCTGATTACAGGGGAACGGATACGCAGTATTTT. Residues: CASSPDYRGTDTQYF. Together with reference TRBV7-6 and TRBJ2-3, the CDR3 gives the full variable domain: GAGVSQSPRYKVTKRGQDVALRCDPISGHVSLYWYRQALGQGPEFLTYFNYEAQQDKSGLPNDRFSAERPEGSISTLTIQRTEQRDSAMYRCASSPDYRGTDTQYFGPGTRLTVL.

This clonotype occurred a few times. V and J are TRBV3-1 and TRBJ2-5, with 8 bases fitting TRBD2. The trim removed 6 bases at V and 1 base at J, leaving 7 bases unmatched. This CDR3 has 15 residues. Germline CDR1 LGHDT, CDR2 YNNKEL (reference sequence). The CDR3 sequence is CASSTLAGLQETQYF. CDR3 DNA sequence: TGTGCCAGCAGTACGCTAGCGGGCCTCCAAGAGACCCAGTACTTC.

There are many counts of this clonotype. The V call is TRBV9, the J call TRBJ1-3; 10 nucleotides agree with TRBD1. Germline trimming cut 2 bases from V and 3 bases from J; bases unmatched to any gene: 5. CDR3 length equals 16 residues. Germline-derived CDR1 and CDR2 are SGDLS and YYNGEE. The CDR3 DNA reads TGTGCCAGCAGCGTGGACGACAGGGGGCTTGGAAACACCATATATTTT. Its protein is CASSVDDRGLGNTIYF.